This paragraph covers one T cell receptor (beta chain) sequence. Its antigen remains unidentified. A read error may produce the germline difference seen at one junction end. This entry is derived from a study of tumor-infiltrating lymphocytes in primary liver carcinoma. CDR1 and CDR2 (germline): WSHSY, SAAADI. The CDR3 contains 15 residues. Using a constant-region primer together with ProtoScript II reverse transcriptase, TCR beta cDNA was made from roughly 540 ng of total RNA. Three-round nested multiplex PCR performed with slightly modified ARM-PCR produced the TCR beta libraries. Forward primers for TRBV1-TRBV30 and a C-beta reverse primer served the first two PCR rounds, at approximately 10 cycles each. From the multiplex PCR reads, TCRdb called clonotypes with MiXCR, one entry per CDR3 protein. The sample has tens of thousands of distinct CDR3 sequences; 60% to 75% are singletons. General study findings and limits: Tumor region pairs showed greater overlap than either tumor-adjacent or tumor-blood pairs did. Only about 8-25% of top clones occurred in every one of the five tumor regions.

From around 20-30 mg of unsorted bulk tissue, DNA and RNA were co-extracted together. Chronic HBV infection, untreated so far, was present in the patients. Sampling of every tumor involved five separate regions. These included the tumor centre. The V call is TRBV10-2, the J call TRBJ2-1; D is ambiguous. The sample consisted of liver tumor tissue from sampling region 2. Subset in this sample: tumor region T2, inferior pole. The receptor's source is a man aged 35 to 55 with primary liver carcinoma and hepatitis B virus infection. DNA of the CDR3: TGCGCCAGCAGCGAGTCTTCGGGCTATGCCTACGAGCAGTTCTTC. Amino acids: CASSESSGYAYEQFF.